This entry features one T cell receptor (beta chain) sequence. Antigen unknown. The data originate from a study of CD8 T cells in Susac syndrome. Random hexamers served to reverse transcribe about 0.5 to 1 ug RNA. TCRdb itself ran the immunoSEQ multiplex PCR reads through MiXCR, one entry per CDR3 protein. The table lists some 150,000 distinct CDR3 sequences, nearly 95% of them singletons. The V and J ends lost 2 bases and 3 bases, in that order; junction bases with no gene match: 4. The CDR3 spans 14 residues. CDR1 is MNHEY, CDR2 SMNVEV, per germline (reference sequence). Matching for age and sex applied to the controls, who were healthy donors. Study-level points and caveats: A relatively small number of individuals underwent TCR sequencing and HLA analysis.

This receptor was identified in a human donor in good health. The V call is TRBV27, the J call TRBJ2-7, with 7 nucleotides matching TRBD1. Sequencing was done on a sample of CD8+ T cells from PBMCs. The CDR3 loop is CASSLQGQIYEQYF. CDR3 DNA: TGTGCCAGCAGTTTACAGGGACAGATCTACGAGCAGTACTTC.